The T cell receptor (beta chain) under discussion was sequenced for a study of neurological immune-mediated disorders. This clonotype was seen at least ten times. The antigen is not known. Trimming removed 7 bases from V and 4 bases from J; junction bases left unmatched: 6. This CDR3 is 15 amino acids long. Germline values: CDR1 MNHNS, CDR2 SASEGT. Synthesis of cDNA used 5'RACE (with 10-nucleotide random UMIs). TCRdb re-called the 5' RACE reads with MiXCR, one entry per CDR3 protein. The table includes approximately 90,000 distinct CDR3 sequences, about 3.8% detected once. Study-wide results and limits: No clinical or MRI feature was associated with the multiple sclerosis repertoire cluster. Patients with HTLV-1-associated myelopathy had the highest level of TCR clonal expansion, whereas patients with multiple sclerosis had the lowest level, falling beneath the level found in healthy controls.

The rearrangement uses TRBV6-1 and TRBJ1-5; TRBD1 matches at 11 bases. This TCR derives from a woman between 18 and 30 years old with multiple sclerosis. Specimen: PBMCs. For the CDR3, the DNA is TGTGCCAGCAAACGGACAGGGGGCTTTAATCAGCCCCAGCATTTT. Translated: CASKRTGGFNQPQHF.